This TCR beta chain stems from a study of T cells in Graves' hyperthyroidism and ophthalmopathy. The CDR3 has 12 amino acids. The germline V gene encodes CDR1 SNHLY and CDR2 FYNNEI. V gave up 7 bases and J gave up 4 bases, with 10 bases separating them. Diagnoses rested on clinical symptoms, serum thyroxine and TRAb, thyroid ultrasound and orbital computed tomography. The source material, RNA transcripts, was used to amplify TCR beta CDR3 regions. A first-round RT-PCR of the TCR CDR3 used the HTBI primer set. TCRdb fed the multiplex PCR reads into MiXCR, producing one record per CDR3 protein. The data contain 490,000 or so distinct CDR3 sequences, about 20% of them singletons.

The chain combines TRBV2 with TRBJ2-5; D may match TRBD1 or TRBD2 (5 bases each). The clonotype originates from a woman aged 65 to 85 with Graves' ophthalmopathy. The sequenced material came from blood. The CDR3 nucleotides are TGTGCCAGCACGAGGGGACGAGAGACCCAGTACTTC. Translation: CASTRGRETQYF.